These 16 T cell receptor beta chains were sequenced from one sample in a study of blood T cell repertoires in COVID-19. The assay was immunoSEQ multiplex PCR, and TCRdb's table has in-frame clones only and misses some. Here the sample spans 200,000 to 250,000 clones, approximately 88% being singletons. Material for sequencing was peripheral blood. The receptors here all came from a man aged 55 to 69 who had recovered from COVID-19.

The rearrangement uses TRBV30 and TRBJ1-1; D is undetermined. The germline CDR1 and CDR2 sequences are GTSNPN and SVGIG (reference sequence). V lost 2 bases, J lost 0 bases, and 10 bases lay in between. CDR3 size: 14 residues. The CDR3 DNA follows: TGTGCCTGGAGTTCGGGGTATATGAACACTGAAGCTTTCTTT. Amino acids: CAWSSGYMNTEAFF.

This clone was detected once. The V and J genes are TRBV30 and TRBJ2-1; 7 positions match TRBD2. This CDR3 is built from 13 residues. The V gene end was trimmed by 2 bases and the J gene end by 6 bases; junction bases not matched to a gene: 4. Germline V lookup: CDR1 GTSNPN, CDR2 SVGIG (reference sequence). In nucleotides, the CDR3 is TGTGCCTGGAGTACGGGGGAGGGCAATGAGCAGTTCTTC. Translated, it gives CAWSTGEGNEQFF.

The chain employs TRBV6-5 and TRBJ2-1, with unresolved D. Germline-derived CDR1 and CDR2 are MNHEY and SVGAGI. V was pared by 2 bases and J by 8 bases, with 13 bases between. This CDR3 contains 14 residues. The CDR3 loop reads CASSYNTPPYEQFF. The DNA of the CDR3 is TGTGCCAGCAGTTACAACACCCCGCCCTATGAGCAGTTCTTC.

Here the CDR3 DNA reads TGTGCCAGCTCACCACGGGACAGGGTTAATGAAAAACTGTTTTTT. The encoded protein is CASSPRDRVNEKLFF. The chain links TRBV18 to TRBJ1-4; 9 bases map to TRBD1. From germline, CDR1 is KGHSH and CDR2 LQKENI. The ends lost 1 base at V and 4 bases at J; junction bases unmatched: 1. The CDR3 is 15 amino acids.

The rearrangement joins TRBV7-9 to TRBJ1-1; D is perhaps TRBD1 (5 bases). Germline assignment: CDR1 SEHNR and CDR2 FQNEAQ (reference sequence). This CDR3 comprises 14 residues. Trimming removed 0 bases from V and 2 bases from J, with 7 bases in between. DNA of the CDR3: TGTGCCAGCAGCTTAGCAGGGGTAAACACTGAAGCTTTCTTT. Amino acid sequence: CASSLAGVNTEAFF. Looking up the rest from reference TRBV7-9 and TRBJ1-1 gives the full variable domain: DTGVSQNPRHKITKRGQNVTFRCDPISEHNRLYWYRQTLGQGPEFLTYFQNEAQLEKSRLLSDRFSAERPKGSFSTLEIQRTEQGDSAMYLCASSLAGVNTEAFFGQGTRLTVV.

The chain recombines TRBV7-3 with TRBJ2-3, with 16 nucleotides matching TRBD2. The CDR3 is 17 amino acids. V gave up 5 bases and J gave up 5 bases; unmatched junction bases: 7. In germline, CDR1 is SGHTA, CDR2 FQGTGA. CDR3 DNA sequence: TGTGCCAGCAGCCAGGGACTAGCGGGGGGGCATGAAGATACGCAGTATTTT. Protein: CASSQGLAGGHEDTQYF.

The V and J genes are TRBV11-2 and TRBJ2-1, with TRBD2 identical over 7 bases. Per germline, CDR1 SGHAT and CDR2 FQNNGV. The junction had 13 bases not matched to a gene; V was cut back by 4 bases and J by 1 base. CDR3 length: 18 amino acids. The CDR3 region has the DNA TGTGCCAGCAGCTCAAGAACGCAAGGACTAGTATCCTACAATGAGCAGTTCTTC. Protein product: CASSSRTQGLVSYNEQFF.

CDR3 in amino acids: CASSPTYGTATNEKLFF. The CDR3 bases are TGTGCCAGCTCACCTACGTACGGAACAGCAACTAATGAAAAACTGTTTTTT. J is TRBJ1-4 and V is TRBV18; D gene ambiguous. The CDR3 is made up of 17 amino acids. Germline CDR1 KGHSH, CDR2 LQKENI. With 3 bases removed from V and 0 bases from J, the gap between germline ends came to 14 bases.

This chain joins TRBV5-1 and TRBJ2-1, with TRBD2 matching 10 bases. With 3 bases clipped from V and 1 base from J, the junction kept 10 bases outside the gene matches. The CDR3 totals 18 residues. Germline V gene lookup returns CDR1 SGHRS and CDR2 YFSETQ. The CDR3 DNA reads as TGCGCCAGCAGCTCCCCGAGCGGGAGGGCCGGATCCTACAATGAGCAGTTCTTC. Translated, it gives CASSSPSGRAGSYNEQFF.

This clone was recorded once. V gene TRBV19 combines with J gene TRBJ1-1; possible D gene TRBD1, 5 bases. V lost 5 bases and J 0 bases, leaving 13 bases between the germline ends. Germline V gives CDR1 LNHDA, CDR2 SQIVND (reference sequence). The CDR3 contains 15 residues. The CDR3 is CASSAPRALNTEAFF. The CDR3 nucleotides are TGTGCCAGTAGTGCGCCCAGGGCTCTGAACACTGAAGCTTTCTTT.

This rearrangement joins TRBV12-5 to TRBJ1-1; D is undetermined. Trimming removed 7 bases from V and 5 bases from J, with 23 bases in between. The CDR3 has 16 residues. Germline V lookup: CDR1 LGHNT, CDR2 FRNRAP. DNA for the CDR3: TGTGCTAGTGCCAGAGGGCAGAGCCAAGGGTGGACTGAAGCTTTCTTT. Translating gives CASARGQSQGWTEAFF.

The V call is TRBV19, the J call TRBJ2-7; a weak D match, TRBD2 (7 bases). The germline gives CDR1 LNHDA, CDR2 SQIVND (reference sequence). This CDR3 region has 14 residues. Trimming took 7 bases from V and 4 from J, leaving 17 bases between them. This CDR3 is CASTPGRGAYEQYF. The CDR3 nucleotides read TGTGCCAGTACCCCAGGCCGGGGGGCTTACGAGCAGTACTTC.

The rearrangement links TRBV7-2 to TRBJ1-5, with TRBD1 matching 8 bases. The CDR3 runs 16 residues. Per germline, CDR1 SGHTA and CDR2 FQGNSA. V gave up 2 bases and J gave up 4 bases; unmatched junction bases: 7. CDR3 bases: TGTGCCAGCAGCTTAAACGGACAGGGAGTGAATCAGCCCCAGCATTTT. Translated: CASSLNGQGVNQPQHF.

The gene calls are TRBV4-1 and TRBJ2-3; 7 nucleotides match TRBD2. Germline values: CDR1 MGHRA, CDR2 YSYEKL. V trimming: 4 bases; J trimming: 0 bases; junction bases outside the gene matches: 7. The CDR3 extends over 16 amino acids. The CDR3 here is CASSPNPGGSTDTQYF. The CDR3 coding sequence is TGCGCCAGCAGCCCTAATCCGGGGGGAAGCACAGATACGCAGTATTTT.

This clone came up once. The chain employs TRBV7-9 and TRBJ1-5; D not certain. The CDR3 has 12 amino acids. V was cut by 1 base and J by 11 bases, with 9 bases left in between. Germline CDR1 is SEHNR and CDR2 is FQNEAQ (reference sequence). In DNA, the CDR3 is TGTGCCAGCAGCTTAGAGGGAGAAACCCAGCATTTT. This sequence encodes CASSLEGETQHF. Full variable domain (rest looked up from reference TRBV7-9 and TRBJ1-5): DTGVSQNPRHKITKRGQNVTFRCDPISEHNRLYWYRQTLGQGPEFLTYFQNEAQLEKSRLLSDRFSAERPKGSFSTLEIQRTEQGDSAMYLCASSLEGETQHFGDGTRLSIL.

The V gene is TRBV19, the J gene TRBJ1-1, with 9 bases lining up with TRBD1. Germline CDR1 reads LNHDA; CDR2 reads SQIVND (reference sequence). This CDR3 has 16 amino acids. J lost 1 base, V lost 2 bases, and 5 bases had no gene match. In DNA, the CDR3 is TGTGCCAGTAGTATATTGGGGGGACAGGGGAACACTGAAGCTTTCTTT. The encoded protein is CASSILGGQGNTEAFF.